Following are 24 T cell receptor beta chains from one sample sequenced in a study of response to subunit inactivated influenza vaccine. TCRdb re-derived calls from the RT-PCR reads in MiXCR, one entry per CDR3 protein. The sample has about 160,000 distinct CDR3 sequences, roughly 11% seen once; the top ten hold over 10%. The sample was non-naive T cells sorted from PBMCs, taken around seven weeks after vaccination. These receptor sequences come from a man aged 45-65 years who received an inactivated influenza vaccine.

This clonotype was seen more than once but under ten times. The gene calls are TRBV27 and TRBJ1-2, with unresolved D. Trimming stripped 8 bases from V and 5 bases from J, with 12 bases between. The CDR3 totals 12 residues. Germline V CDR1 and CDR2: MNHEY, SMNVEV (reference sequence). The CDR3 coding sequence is TGTGCCAGCCCCGGACGCGTATATGGCTACACCTTC. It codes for CASPGRVYGYTF.

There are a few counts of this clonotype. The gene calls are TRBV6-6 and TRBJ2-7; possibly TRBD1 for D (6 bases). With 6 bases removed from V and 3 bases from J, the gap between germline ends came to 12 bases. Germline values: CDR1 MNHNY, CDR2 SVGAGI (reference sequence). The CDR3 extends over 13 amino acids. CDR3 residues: CASSPRDNYEQYF. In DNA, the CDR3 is TGTGCCAGCAGCCCGAGGGACAACTACGAGCAGTACTTC.

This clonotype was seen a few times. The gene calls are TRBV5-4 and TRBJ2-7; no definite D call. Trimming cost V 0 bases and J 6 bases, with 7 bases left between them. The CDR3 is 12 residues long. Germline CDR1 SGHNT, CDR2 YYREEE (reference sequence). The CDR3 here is CASSLELTEQYF. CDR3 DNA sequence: TGTGCCAGCAGCTTGGAACTCACCGAGCAGTACTTC.

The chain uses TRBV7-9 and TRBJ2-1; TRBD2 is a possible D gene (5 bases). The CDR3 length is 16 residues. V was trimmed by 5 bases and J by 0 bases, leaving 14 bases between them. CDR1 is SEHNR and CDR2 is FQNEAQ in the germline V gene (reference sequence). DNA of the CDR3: TGTGCCAGCAGCCATTCAAGGAGGAGCTCCTACAATGAGCAGTTCTTC. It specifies CASSHSRRSSYNEQFF.

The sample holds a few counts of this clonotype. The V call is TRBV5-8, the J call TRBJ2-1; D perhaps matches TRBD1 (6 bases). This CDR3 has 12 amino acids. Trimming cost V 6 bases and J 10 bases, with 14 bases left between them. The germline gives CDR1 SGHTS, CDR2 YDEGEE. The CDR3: CASTIQGFEQFF. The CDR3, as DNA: TGTGCCAGCACCATACAGGGTTTCGAGCAGTTCTTC.

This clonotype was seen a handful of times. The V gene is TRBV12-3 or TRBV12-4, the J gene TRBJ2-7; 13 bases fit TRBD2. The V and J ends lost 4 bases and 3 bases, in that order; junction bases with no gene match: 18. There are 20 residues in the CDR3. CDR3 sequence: CASSSVPRFGTSGKNYEQYF. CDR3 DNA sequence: TGTGCCAGCAGTTCCGTTCCTCGCTTTGGGACTAGCGGGAAAAACTACGAGCAGTACTTC.

In DNA, the CDR3 is TGCAGTGCTCCGACAGGGGGCGGTAGAACTGAAGCTTTCTTT. Protein sequence: CSAPTGGGRTEAFF. This rearrangement joins TRBV20-1 to TRBJ1-1, with 10 bases fitting TRBD1. From germline, CDR1 is DFQATT and CDR2 SNEGSKA (reference sequence). V was pared by 5 bases and J by 5 bases, with 8 bases of the junction left unmatched. The CDR3 length is 14 residues.

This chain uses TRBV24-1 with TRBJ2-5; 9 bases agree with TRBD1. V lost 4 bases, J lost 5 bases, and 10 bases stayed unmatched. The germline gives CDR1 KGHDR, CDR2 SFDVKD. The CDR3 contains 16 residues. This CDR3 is CATSEPTGGLEETQYF. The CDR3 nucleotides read TGTGCCACCAGTGAACCGACAGGGGGATTAGAGGAGACCCAGTACTTC.

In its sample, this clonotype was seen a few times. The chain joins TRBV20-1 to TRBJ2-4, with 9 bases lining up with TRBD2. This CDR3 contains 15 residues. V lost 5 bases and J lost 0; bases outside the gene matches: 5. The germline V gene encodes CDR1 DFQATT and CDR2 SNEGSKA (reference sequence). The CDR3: CSARSGGEAKNIQYF. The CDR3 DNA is TGCAGTGCTCGTAGCGGGGGAGAAGCCAAAAACATTCAGTACTTC.

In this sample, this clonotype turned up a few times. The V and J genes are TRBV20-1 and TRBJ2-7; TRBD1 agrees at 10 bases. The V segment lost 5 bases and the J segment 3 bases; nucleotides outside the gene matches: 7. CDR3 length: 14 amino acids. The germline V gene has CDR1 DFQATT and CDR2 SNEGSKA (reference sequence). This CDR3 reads CSAPAGQGFYEQYF. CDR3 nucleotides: TGCAGTGCTCCCGCGGGACAGGGGTTCTACGAGCAGTACTTC.

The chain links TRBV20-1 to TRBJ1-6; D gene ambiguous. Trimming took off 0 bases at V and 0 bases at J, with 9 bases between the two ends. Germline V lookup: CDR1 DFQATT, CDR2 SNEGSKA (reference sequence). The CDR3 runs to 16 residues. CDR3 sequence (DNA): TGCAGTGCTAGAGAATTGCAGGCCTCCTATAATTCACCCCTCCACTTT. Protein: CSARELQASYNSPLHF.

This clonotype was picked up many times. The CDR3 loop reads CASSQEVLGRFTANEQYF. In DNA form, the CDR3 reads TGTGCCAGCAGCCAAGAGGTCTTAGGGCGGTTCACGGCCAACGAGCAGTACTTC. The gene calls are TRBV3-1 and TRBJ2-7; D is uncertain. Trimming took off 0 bases at V and 5 bases at J, with 23 bases between the two ends. There are 18 residues in the CDR3. In germline, CDR1 is LGHDT, CDR2 YNNKEL (reference sequence).

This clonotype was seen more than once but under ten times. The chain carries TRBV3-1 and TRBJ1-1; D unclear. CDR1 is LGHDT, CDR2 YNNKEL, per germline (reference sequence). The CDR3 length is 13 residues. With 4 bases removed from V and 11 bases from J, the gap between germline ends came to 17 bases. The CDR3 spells CASSPRTPGYAFF. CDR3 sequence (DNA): TGTGCCAGCAGCCCAAGGACCCCCGGATACGCTTTCTTT.

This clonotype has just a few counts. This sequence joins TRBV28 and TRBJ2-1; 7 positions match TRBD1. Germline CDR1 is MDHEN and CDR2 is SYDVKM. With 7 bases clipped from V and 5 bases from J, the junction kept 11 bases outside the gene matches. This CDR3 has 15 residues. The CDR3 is CASKQQGDWNNEQFF. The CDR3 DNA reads TGTGCCAGCAAACAGCAGGGGGATTGGAACAATGAGCAGTTCTTC. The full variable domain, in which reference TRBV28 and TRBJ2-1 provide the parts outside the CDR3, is DVKVTQSSRYLVKRTGEKVFLECVQDMDHENMFWYRQDPGLGLRLIYFSYDVKMKEKGDIPEGYSVSREKKERFSLILESASTNQTSMYLCASKQQGDWNNEQFFGPGTRLTVL.

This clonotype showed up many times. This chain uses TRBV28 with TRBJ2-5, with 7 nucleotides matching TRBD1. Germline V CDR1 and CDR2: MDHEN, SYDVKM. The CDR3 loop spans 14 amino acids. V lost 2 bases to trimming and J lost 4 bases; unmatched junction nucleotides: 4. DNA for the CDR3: TGTGCCAGCAGTTTACCCCAGGGGGTAGAGACCCAGTACTTC. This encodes CASSLPQGVETQYF.

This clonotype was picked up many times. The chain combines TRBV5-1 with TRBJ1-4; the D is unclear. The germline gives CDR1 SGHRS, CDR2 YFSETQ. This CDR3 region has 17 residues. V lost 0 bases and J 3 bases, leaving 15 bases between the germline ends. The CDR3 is CASSLETSDGPNEKLFF. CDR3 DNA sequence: TGCGCCAGCAGCTTGGAAACATCCGACGGTCCTAATGAAAAACTGTTTTTT.

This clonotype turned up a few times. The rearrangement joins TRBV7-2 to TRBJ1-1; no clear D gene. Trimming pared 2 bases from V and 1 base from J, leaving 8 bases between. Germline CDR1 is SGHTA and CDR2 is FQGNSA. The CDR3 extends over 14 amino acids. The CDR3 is CASSLTEGNTEAFF. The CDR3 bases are TGTGCCAGCAGCTTAACGGAGGGGAACACTGAAGCTTTCTTT.

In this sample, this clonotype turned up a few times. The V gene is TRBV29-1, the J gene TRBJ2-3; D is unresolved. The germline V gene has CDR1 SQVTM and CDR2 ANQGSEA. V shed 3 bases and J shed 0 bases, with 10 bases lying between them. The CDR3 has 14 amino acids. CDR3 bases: TGCAGCGTTGATAACGGATATAGCACAGATACGCAGTATTTT. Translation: CSVDNGYSTDTQYF.

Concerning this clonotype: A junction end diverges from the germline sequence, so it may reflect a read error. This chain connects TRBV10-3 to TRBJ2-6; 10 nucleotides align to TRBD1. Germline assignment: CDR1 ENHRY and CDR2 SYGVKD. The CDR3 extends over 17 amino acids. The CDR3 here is CAISGGQGRSEANDLTF. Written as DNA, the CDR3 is TGTGCCATCAGTGGGGGACAGGGGCGCTCTGAGGCCAACGACCTGACTTTC.

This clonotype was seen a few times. The CDR3 DNA reads TGTGCCAGCAGCGTAGGTGCGGTTGGGCTGAGCGAGCAGTACTTC. It specifies CASSVGAVGLSEQYF. The chain uses TRBV9 and TRBJ2-7; no firm D call. The germline V gene has CDR1 SGDLS and CDR2 YYNGEE. The CDR3 sequence is 15 residues long. With 0 bases removed from V and 6 bases from J, the gap between germline ends came to 16 bases. Combining the CDR3 with reference TRBV9 and TRBJ2-7 gives the whole variable domain DSGVTQTPKHLITATGQRVTLRCSPRSGDLSVYWYQQSLDQGLQFLIQYYNGEERAKGNILERFSAQQFPDLHSELNLSSLELGDSALYFCASSVGAVGLSEQYFGPGTRLTVT.

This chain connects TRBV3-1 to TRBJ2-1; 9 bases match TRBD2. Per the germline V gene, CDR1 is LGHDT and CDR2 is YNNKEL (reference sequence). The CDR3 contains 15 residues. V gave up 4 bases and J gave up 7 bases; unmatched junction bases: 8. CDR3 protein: CASSPRASGMNEQFF. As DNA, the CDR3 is TGTGCCAGCAGCCCACGGGCTAGCGGGATGAATGAGCAGTTCTTC.

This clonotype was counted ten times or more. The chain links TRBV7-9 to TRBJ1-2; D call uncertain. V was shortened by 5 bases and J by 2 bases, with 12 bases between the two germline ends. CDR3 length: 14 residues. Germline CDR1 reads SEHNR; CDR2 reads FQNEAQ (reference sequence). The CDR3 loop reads CASSRAALNYGYTF. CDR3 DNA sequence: TGTGCCAGCAGCCGCGCCGCGCTAAACTATGGCTACACCTTC.

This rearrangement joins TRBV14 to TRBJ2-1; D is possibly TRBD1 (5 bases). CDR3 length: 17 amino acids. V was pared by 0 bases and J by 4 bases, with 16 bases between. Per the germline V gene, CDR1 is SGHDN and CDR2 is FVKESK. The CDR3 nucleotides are TGTGCCAGCAGCCAAGATCTTTACAGGACGGCTTACAATGAGCAGTTCTTC. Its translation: CASSQDLYRTAYNEQFF.

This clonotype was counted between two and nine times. CDR3 loop: CASSYRGDSYEQYF. The CDR3 DNA sequence: TGTGCCAGCAGTTACCGGGGGGACTCCTACGAGCAGTACTTC. The V call is TRBV6-5, the J call TRBJ2-7; 7 bases line up with TRBD2. The germline CDR1 and CDR2 sequences are MNHEY and SVGAGI. J gave up 0 bases and V 2 bases, and 1 base lay outside the gene matches. The CDR3 loop spans 14 amino acids.